One sample yielded the 15 T cell receptor beta chains listed below, sequenced in a study of graft-versus-host responses after intestinal transplantation. Libraries were prepared by immunoSEQ multiplex PCR; TCRdb keeps only in-frame clonotypes and omits some of them. This table holds about 18,000 clones, over 35% found once. The source was alloreactive CD4+ T cells from a mixed lymphocyte reaction culture, collected before intestinal transplant. Subset specified: CFSE-low proliferating T cells sorted from roughly 6-day pre-transplant mixed lymphocyte reaction (GvH or HvG direction). These receptors originate from a human patient who received an intestinal transplant.

This clone was seen more than once but under ten times. The rearrangement links TRBV7-9 to TRBJ2-5, with D hard to call. Germline values: CDR1 SEHNR, CDR2 FQNEAQ (reference sequence). The CDR3 contains 12 residues. Trimming removed 3 bases from V and 4 bases from J, with 6 bases in between. The CDR3 DNA reads TGTGCCAGCAGCTTTAAACGAGAGACCCAGTACTTC. Translated, it gives CASSFKRETQYF. Together with reference TRBV7-9 and TRBJ2-5, the CDR3 gives the full variable domain: DTGVSQNPRHKITKRGQNVTFRCDPISEHNRLYWYRQTLGQGPEFLTYFQNEAQLEKSRLLSDRFSAERPKGSFSTLEIQRTEQGDSAMYLCASSFKRETQYFGPGTRLLVL.

The chain uses TRBV27 and TRBJ1-5; TRBD1 matches 10 bases. Germline lookup yields CDR1 MNHEY and CDR2 SMNVEV (reference sequence). The trim removed 5 bases at V and 2 bases at J, leaving 3 bases unmatched. CDR3 length: 15 residues. In DNA form, the CDR3 reads TGTGCCAGCAGTAGAGGGACAGGGGGCAATCAGCCCCAGCATTTT. Amino acid sequence: CASSRGTGGNQPQHF.

CDR3 residues: CASSPFSGGSNEQFF. In DNA, the CDR3 is TGTGCCAGCAGCCCATTCAGCGGGGGATCCAATGAGCAGTTCTTC. V gene TRBV6-5 combines with J gene TRBJ2-1, with 8 bases lining up with TRBD2. CDR3 length: 15 residues. The V segment lost 6 bases and the J segment 6 bases; nucleotides outside the gene matches: 10. Germline CDR1 and CDR2: MNHEY and SVGAGI.

This clone was found a few times. J is TRBJ1-1 and V is TRBV20-1, with no clear D. This CDR3 is built from 10 residues. Per the germline V gene, CDR1 is DFQATT and CDR2 is SNEGSKA (reference sequence). V was pared by 3 bases and J by 10 bases, with 9 bases between. The CDR3 here is CSARVAGAFF. CDR3 nucleotide sequence: TGCAGTGCTAGGGTTGCAGGAGCTTTCTTT.

This clone has more than one count but fewer than ten. The chain combines TRBV14 with TRBJ1-2; D is undetermined. The V end was cut by 1 base, the J end by 8 bases, with 11 bases between. CDR3 length: 13 amino acids. Germline loops: CDR1 SGHDN, CDR2 FVKESK. CDR3 nucleotides: TGTGCCAGCAGCCAAGGAAACGGGTGGGGCTACACCTTC. This translates into CASSQGNGWGYTF.

The rearrangement uses TRBV6-5 and TRBJ2-4; D may be TRBD1 (6 bases). The length of the CDR3 is 13 residues. Per the germline V gene, CDR1 is MNHEY and CDR2 is SVGAGI. The V end lost 5 bases, the J end lost 7 bases, and 12 bases lay between the germline ends. CDR3 loop: CASSNLDSNIQYF. DNA for the CDR3: TGTGCCAGCAGTAACCTGGACAGCAACATTCAGTACTTC.

Sample share makes this clone medium-sized. V is TRBV19 and J is TRBJ1-5; D call uncertain. The CDR3 spans 14 residues. V was shortened by 7 bases and J by 7 bases, with 17 bases between the two germline ends. Germline assignment: CDR1 LNHDA and CDR2 SQIVND (reference sequence). The CDR3 DNA reads TGTGCCAGTACGATCGGTCCTATGAGACAGCCCCAGCATTTT. Translated: CASTIGPMRQPQHF.

A few counts support this clone. The chain carries TRBV10-3 and TRBJ1-3, with 7 positions matching TRBD1. Germline-derived CDR1 and CDR2 are ENHRY and SYGVKD. This CDR3 has 15 residues. With 3 bases clipped from V and 4 bases from J, the junction kept 6 bases outside the gene matches. The CDR3 loop is CAISEGQGVGNTIYF. Written as DNA, the CDR3 is TGTGCCATCAGTGAAGGGCAGGGGGTCGGAAACACCATATATTTT.

This clone was found once. The CDR3 bases are TGCGCCAGCAGCTTGGACCTAGCGGGGGCCCTTTCGGAGCAGTACTTC. Encoded protein: CASSLDLAGALSEQYF. The J gene is TRBJ2-7, the V gene TRBV5-1; TRBD2 matches 10 bases. Germline assignment: CDR1 SGHRS and CDR2 YFSETQ. The ends lost 0 bases at V and 7 bases at J; junction bases unmatched: 10. The CDR3 contains 16 residues. The variable domain in full, completed from reference TRBV5-1 and TRBJ2-7, reads KAGVTQTPRYLIKTRGQQVTLSCSPISGHRSVSWYQQTPGQGLQFLFEYFSETQRNKGNFPGRFSGRQFSNSRSEMNVSTLELGDSALYLCASSLDLAGALSEQYFGPGTRLTVT.

The chain uses TRBV5-1 and TRBJ1-1; 8 bases are a match to TRBD1. J gave up 1 base and V 9 bases, and 5 bases lay outside the gene matches. In germline, CDR1 is SGHRS, CDR2 YFSETQ. This CDR3 contains 13 residues. The CDR3 coding sequence is TGCGCCACCAAGGGACAGGAGAACACTGAAGCTTTCTTT. Amino acid sequence: CATKGQENTEAFF.

The chain links TRBV7-9 to TRBJ1-2; D gene uncertain. The length of the CDR3 is 12 residues. Germline CDR1 is SEHNR and CDR2 is FQNEAQ (reference sequence). Trimming took off 3 bases at V and 6 bases at J, with 8 bases between the two ends. In nucleotides, the CDR3 is TGTGCCAGCAGCTTCCGGGTTCATGGCTACACCTTC. This translates into CASSFRVHGYTF.

The chain is built from TRBV10-1 and TRBJ2-3; D may be TRBD2 (6 bases). Trimming stripped 0 bases from V and 2 bases from J, with 9 bases between. Per the germline V gene, CDR1 is WNHNN and CDR2 is SYGVQD (reference sequence). This CDR3 has 15 residues. The CDR3 bases are TGCGCCAGCAGTGAGTCGGAGGGTAACACAGATACGCAGTATTTT. This codes for CASSESEGNTDTQYF.

The genes are TRBV19 and TRBJ2-7; tentatively, D is TRBD1 (5 bases). The CDR3 length is 15 residues. The germline V and J ends were trimmed by 1 base and 2 bases, with 12 bases remaining between them. The germline V gene encodes CDR1 LNHDA and CDR2 SQIVND (reference sequence). The CDR3 bases are TGTGCCAGTAGTATAGTGATTTGGGGCGCCTACGAGCAGTACTTC. This encodes CASSIVIWGAYEQYF.

This clone has just a few counts. This rearrangement joins TRBV18 to TRBJ2-3; 7 bases fit TRBD1. This CDR3 spans 17 amino acids. Germline CDR1 reads KGHSH; CDR2 reads LQKENI. The ends lost 2 bases at V and 0 bases at J; junction bases unmatched: 8. The CDR3 here is CASSPLGGLPSTDTQYF. The DNA for the CDR3 is TGTGCCAGCTCACCATTAGGGGGCCTCCCTAGCACAGATACGCAGTATTTT.

With respect to this clone: At one boundary the junction diverges from the germline segment, which might be a read error. V is TRBV6-6 and J is TRBJ2-3; 7 positions agree with TRBD2. CDR3 length: 8 amino acids. CDR1 is MNHNY and CDR2 is SVGAGI in the germline V gene (reference sequence). CDR3 residues: CASPRGGF. CDR3 in DNA: TGTGCCAGCCCACGCGGGGGTTTT.